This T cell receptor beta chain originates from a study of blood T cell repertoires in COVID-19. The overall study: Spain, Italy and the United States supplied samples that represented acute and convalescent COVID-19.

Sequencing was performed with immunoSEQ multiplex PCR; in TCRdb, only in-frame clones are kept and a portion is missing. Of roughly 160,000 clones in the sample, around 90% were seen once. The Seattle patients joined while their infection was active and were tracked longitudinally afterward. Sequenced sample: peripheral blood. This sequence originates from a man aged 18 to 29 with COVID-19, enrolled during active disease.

CDR3 DNA: TGTGCCGCGGGGAGGAATGGGATAGGGGACGAGCAGTACTTC. The encoded protein is CAAGRNGIGDEQYF. This chain links TRBV4-2 with TRBJ2-7, with D possibly TRBD2 on 6 matching bases. CDR3 length equals 14 residues. Germline V lookup: CDR1 LGHNA, CDR2 YNFKEQ. V dropped 11 bases and J dropped 5 bases, with 22 bases sitting between them.